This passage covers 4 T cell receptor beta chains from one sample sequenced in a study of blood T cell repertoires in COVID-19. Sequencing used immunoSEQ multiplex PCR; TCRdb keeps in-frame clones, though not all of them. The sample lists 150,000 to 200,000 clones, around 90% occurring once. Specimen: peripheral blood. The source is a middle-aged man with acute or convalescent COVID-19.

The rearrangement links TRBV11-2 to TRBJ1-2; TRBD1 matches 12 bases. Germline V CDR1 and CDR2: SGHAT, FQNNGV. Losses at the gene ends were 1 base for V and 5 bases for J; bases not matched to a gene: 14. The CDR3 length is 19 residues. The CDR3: CASSLGGTGQGARFYGYTF. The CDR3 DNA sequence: TGTGCCAGCAGCTTAGGAGGGACGGGACAGGGGGCTCGTTTTTATGGCTACACCTTC.

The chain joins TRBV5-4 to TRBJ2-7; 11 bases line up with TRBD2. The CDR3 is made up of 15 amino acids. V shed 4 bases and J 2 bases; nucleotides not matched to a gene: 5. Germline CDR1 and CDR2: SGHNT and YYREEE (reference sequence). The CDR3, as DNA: TGTGCCAGCAGCCTCGGGACTAGCGGAACCTACGAGCAGTACTTC. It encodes CASSLGTSGTYEQYF. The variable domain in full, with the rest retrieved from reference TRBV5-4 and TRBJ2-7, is ETGVTQSPTHLIKTRGQQVTLRCSSQSGHNTVSWYQQALGQGPQFIFQYYREEENGRGNFPPRFSGLQFPNYSSELNVNALELDDSALYLCASSLGTSGTYEQYFGPGTRLTVT.

CDR3 DNA: TGTGCCAGCAGCCAGGGGACAGGGTACGGAGAGACCCAGTACTTC. Protein product: CASSQGTGYGETQYF. V is TRBV3-1 (or the pseudogene TRBV3-2) and J is TRBJ2-5; the match to TRBD1 covers 9 bases. In germline, CDR1 is LGHDT, CDR2 YNNKEL (reference sequence). V was pared by 3 bases and J by 4 bases, with 6 bases of the junction left unmatched. CDR3 size: 15 residues.

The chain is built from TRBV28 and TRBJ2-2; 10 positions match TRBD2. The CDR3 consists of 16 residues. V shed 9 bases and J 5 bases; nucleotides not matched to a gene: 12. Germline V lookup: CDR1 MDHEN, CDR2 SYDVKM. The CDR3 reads CASNWAPAGGTGELFF. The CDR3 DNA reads TGTGCCAGTAATTGGGCCCCAGCGGGAGGGACCGGGGAGCTGTTTTTT.